The 12 T cell receptor beta chains listed next were all sequenced from one sample in a study of T-cell reconstitution after alpha-beta-depleted transplantation in children. Molecular barcoding with unique molecular identifiers was used for the TCRbeta library. MiXCR was run by TCRdb on the PCR reads, yielding one entry per CDR3 protein. The sample yields fewer than 500,000 distinct CDR3 sequences, approximately 42% seen once. Sequencing used PBMCs, obtained before TCRalphabeta/CD19-depleted stem cell transplant. The receptors derive from a girl aged 2-10 years with aplastic anemia, due to receive a stem cell transplant.

The CDR3 loop reads CASSPGTGRGATEAFF. CDR3 nucleotides: TGTGCCAGCTCACCCGGGACAGGCCGAGGGGCGACTGAAGCTTTCTTT. The V and J genes are TRBV18 and TRBJ1-1, with 8 bases lining up with TRBD1. V lost 3 bases, J lost 5 bases, and 11 bases stayed unmatched. Germline assignment: CDR1 KGHSH and CDR2 LQKENI. The CDR3 totals 16 residues. Together with reference TRBV18 and TRBJ1-1, the CDR3 gives the full variable domain: NAGVMQNPRHLVRRRGQEARLRCSPMKGHSHVYWYRQLPEEGLKFMVYLQKENIIDESGMPKERFSAEFPKEGPSILRIQQVVRGDSAAYFCASSPGTGRGATEAFFGQGTRLTVV.

This clonotype was detected ten times or more. This sequence joins TRBV4-1 and TRBJ2-2, with 15 bases lining up with TRBD2. Germline V CDR1 and CDR2: MGHRA, YSYEKL. The V and J ends lost 5 bases and 5 bases, in that order; junction bases with no gene match: 6. There are 17 residues in the CDR3. The CDR3: CASSARTSGRGTGELFF. The CDR3 coding sequence is TGCGCCAGCAGCGCCCGGACTAGCGGGAGGGGGACCGGGGAGCTGTTTTTT.

Ten or more counts support this clonotype. The chain employs TRBV12-3 or TRBV12-4 and TRBJ2-3; the D call may be TRBD1 or TRBD2 (5 bases each). V lost 6 bases to trimming and J lost 0 bases, with 13 bases between them. CDR3 length: 15 amino acids. The chain's CDR3 is CASSRLQESTDTQYF. The CDR3 DNA reads as TGTGCCAGCAGCCGACTACAGGAGAGCACAGATACGCAGTATTTT.

CDR3 sequence: CSAQGTIVHNEQFF. The DNA of the CDR3 is TGCAGTGCCCAAGGGACTATCGTACACAATGAGCAGTTCTTC. This chain links TRBV20-1 with TRBJ2-1; 7 bases line up with TRBD2. The CDR3 is made up of 14 amino acids. The germline V gene encodes CDR1 DFQATT and CDR2 SNEGSKA (reference sequence). Trimming removed 6 bases from V and 5 bases from J; junction bases left unmatched: 10.

This chain connects TRBV6-5 to TRBJ2-7; the match to TRBD2 covers 12 bases. The junction had 7 bases not matched to a gene; V was cut back by 2 bases and J by 2 bases. CDR3 length equals 17 residues. CDR1 and CDR2 from the germline V gene are MNHEY and SVGAGI. This chain's CDR3 is CASSYPTTSGGTYEQYF. The CDR3 nucleotides are TGTGCCAGCAGTTACCCTACCACTAGCGGGGGGACCTACGAGCAGTACTTC.

This clonotype has more than one count but fewer than ten. The J gene is TRBJ2-2, the V gene TRBV4-1; no clear D. V lost 0 bases and J lost 4, with 6 bases in between. CDR3 length: 14 amino acids. Germline lookup yields CDR1 MGHRA and CDR2 YSYEKL. This CDR3 is CASSQETSTGELFF. CDR3 DNA: TGCGCCAGCAGCCAAGAGACAAGCACCGGGGAGCTGTTTTTT.

The J gene is TRBJ2-2, the V gene TRBV15, with D unresolved. The CDR3 runs 17 residues. Trimming cost V 0 bases and J 0 bases, with 11 bases left between them. CDR1 and CDR2 (germline): LNHNV, YYDKDF (reference sequence). The CDR3 region has the DNA TGTGCCACCAGCAGAGACGTCGGTCGGACGAACACCGGGGAGCTGTTTTTT. Translating gives CATSRDVGRTNTGELFF.

J is TRBJ1-1 and V is TRBV11-3, with a tentative D call TRBD1 (6 bases). This CDR3 has 12 residues. The V end was cut by 1 base, the J end by 11 bases, with 11 bases between. The germline V gene has CDR1 SGHNT and CDR2 YENEEA. The CDR3 loop is CASSLGGGAAFF. The DNA of the CDR3 is TGTGCCAGCAGCTTAGGTGGGGGCGCGGCTTTCTTT.

The chain uses TRBV20-1 and TRBJ2-1, with TRBD2 as a possible D gene (6 bases). In germline, CDR1 is DFQATT, CDR2 SNEGSKA (reference sequence). V gave up 6 bases and J gave up 9 bases, with 27 bases separating them. This CDR3 spans 16 amino acids. The CDR3 DNA follows: TGCAGTGCCGCGCTTGGAGGACTACGACCCAATGCTGAGCAGTTCTTC. Amino acids: CSAALGGLRPNAEQFF.

This CDR3 is CASSQDQVGTGGSPLHF. CDR3 sequence (DNA): TGCGCCAGCAGCCAAGATCAGGTTGGGACAGGGGGGTCACCCCTCCACTTT. J is TRBJ1-6 and V is TRBV4-1; TRBD1 matches at 11 bases. The V gene end was trimmed by 0 bases and the J gene end by 10 bases; junction bases not matched to a gene: 8. The CDR3 consists of 17 residues. Germline lookup yields CDR1 MGHRA and CDR2 YSYEKL.

As to this clonotype: An end of the junction does not agree with germline; a read error may underlie this. V gene TRBV20-1 combines with J gene TRBJ2-5, with 10 bases aligning to TRBD2. This CDR3 is 13 amino acids long. The germline gives CDR1 DFQATT, CDR2 SNEGSKA (reference sequence). The CDR3 bases are TGCAGTGCTCCTAGCGGGAGCGGAGAGACCCAGCACTTC. Encoded protein: CSAPSGSGETQHF.

CDR3 DNA: TGTGCCAGCAGTGACGGCGGGAAGGGAGATACGCAGTATTTT. It translates to CASSDGGKGDTQYF. The chain links TRBV6-4 to TRBJ2-3; D might be TRBD2 (6 bases). The CDR3 is made up of 14 amino acids. Germline V gene lookup returns CDR1 MRHNA and CDR2 SNTAGT. With 2 bases removed from V and 5 bases from J, the gap between germline ends came to 11 bases.